Below, one TCR beta chain is given with its context. Its antigen is unknown. Per-base quality was not reported, and no clone a single base away is much larger than it. The CDR3 starts with the cysteine, ends with the phenylalanine, and has 16 residues. Only the CDR3 portion is preserved as DNA: 48 bases, with reading frame beginning at the first base. CDR1 and CDR2 were assigned from the germline V gene as SGHVS and FQNEAQ. V and J lose 0 bases and 7 bases, and a span of 16 bases separates them. The trial excluded patients who had a history of autoimmune disease or were on systemic immunosuppression. Peripheral blood for TCR sequencing was collected from all dose cohorts at baseline, on cycle 4 day 1, and on cycle 7 day 1. Samples were obtained from an open-label, multicenter, first-in-human phase I dose-escalation trial of ivuxolimab. The trial enrolled adults with locally advanced or metastatic head and neck squamous cell, hepatocellular, melanoma or renal cell carcinoma. Before TCR sequencing, CD4+ T cells and CD8+ T cells from peripheral blood were sorted into separate populations.

To sequence the TCRbeta CDR3 region, genomic DNA was isolated from the sorted cells. TCRbeta CDR3 regions were sequenced using the immunoSEQ Assay. TCRdb obtained this table from immuneACCESS and retained in-frame rearrangements with V and J assigned. These tables miss some clones; where compared with another copy, unresolved V genes account for less than half of the shortfall, and the remainder is unexplained. Within this sample are about 73,000 clones, with roughly four fifths of them counted one time only. Clones ranked in the top ten supply more than 2% of the sample. This entry comes from a study of OX40 agonist ivuxolimab in advanced cancers. Study-level background: The costimulatory receptor OX40 (CD134) was targeted by ivuxolimab, a fully human IgG2 agonistic monoclonal antibody. Intravenous ivuxolimab was administered to patients every 2 weeks at six dose levels: 0.01, 0.1, 0.3, 1.5, 3 and 10 mg/kg. Of the 50 to 55 patients in dose escalation, about 20 had hepatocellular carcinoma, some 15 had melanoma, 9 had renal cell carcinoma and 9 had head and neck cancer. The dose-escalation cohort was almost 85% male with a mean age of roughly 60 years, ranging from roughly 23 to 90. Patients were allowed to have had prior anti-PD-1, anti-PD-L1 or anti-CTLA-4 therapy, and 40% to 45% of the dose-escalation patients had been treated with checkpoint inhibitors. Partial responses occurred in three dose-escalation patients, of whom one had hepatocellular carcinoma and two had cutaneous melanoma. Peripheral TCRbeta sequencing was intended to test whether TCR sequence diversity was altered and clonal T-cell expansion was caused by ivuxolimab. The paper describes the monotherapy dose-escalation part (N of about 52 patients) of the phase I trial of ivuxolimab.

The full study reports these points: Which antigens the clonally expanded peripheral T cells were specific for was not determined. After ivuxolimab, CD8+ T cells had more expanded clones than CD4+ T cells on average. At doses from 0.1 to 3.0 mg/kg, clonal expansion was seen in both CD4+ and CD8+ blood T cells between baseline and week 6. Low levels of normalized T-cell clonal expansion were also seen in some patients who did not respond. In the 0.1-3.0 mg/kg groups, partial responders were among the patients with the lowest normalized peripheral clonal expansion, particularly in CD8+ T cells.

The chain couples TRBV7-8 to TRBJ1-3, with the D gene call left open. The sequenced sample was CD4+ or CD8+ T cells sorted from blood, obtained in a trial of the OX40 agonist ivuxolimab. The clonotype originates from an adult with an advanced solid tumor such as melanoma, head and neck, liver or kidney cancer. The CDR3 loop reads CASSLAESPLRNTIYF. At the DNA level, the sequence is TGTGCCAGCAGCTTAGCGGAAAGCCCCCTGAGGAACACCATATATTTT.